This TCR beta chain is from a study of CD8 T cells in ankylosing spondylitis. Study results and caveats: Among TCR beta sequences, a motif of under 10 highly homologous variants appeared characteristic of ankylosing spondylitis blood. Reactive arthritis synovial fluid and blood were previously reported to contain some motif variants.

To note about this clonotype: Its antigen remains unknown.

In making TCR beta libraries, quantitative 5'-RACE with molecular barcodes was used. TCRdb reprocessed the 5' RACE reads via MiXCR and lists one record per CDR3 protein. Counted here are approximately 250,000 distinct CDR3 sequences, roughly 32% occurring once; the ten biggest clones make up about 4.2%. The CDR3 runs to 12 residues. Germline CDR1 and CDR2: SGHTS and YDEGEE. The V end was cut by 1 base, the J end by 8 bases, with 9 bases between. The specimen was blood, either unsorted or a sorted T cell fraction (not recorded which). This chain uses TRBV5-8 with TRBJ1-2; tentative D call: TRBD1 (6 bases). The receptor comes from a male donor with ankylosing spondylitis or in good health (not recorded which). Here the CDR3 reads CASSLIGGGYTF. CDR3 coding DNA: TGTGCCAGCAGCTTGATCGGGGGCGGCTACACCTTC.